Each of the 18 T cell receptor beta chains below was sequenced from the same sample in a study of spatial heterogeneity in lung cancer. Noted time point: sample taken at primary tumor resection. TCRdb reanalysed the 5' RACE reads using MiXCR and keeps one entry per CDR3 protein. Seen here are several thousand distinct CDR3 sequences, 5.5% to 7.5% observed once, and the top ten hold about 20%. These receptors' targets are unknown. General study findings and limits: Tracking of tumor mutation counts was seen in expanded intratumoral alpha and beta TCR counts.

The specimen comprised lung tumor tissue, sampled at surgery. These receptor sequences come from a male donor with early-stage non-small cell lung cancer.

The V and J genes are TRBV7-2 and TRBJ2-5; D unclear. The germline V and J ends were trimmed by 2 bases and 4 bases, with 2 bases remaining between them. Germline CDR1 reads SGHTA; CDR2 reads FQGNSA. The CDR3 totals 11 residues. The CDR3 spells CASSLTETQYF. The DNA of the CDR3 is TGTGCCAGCAGCTTAACAGAGACCCAGTACTTC. The full variable domain, rest sourced from reference TRBV7-2 and TRBJ2-5, is GAGVSQSPSNKVTEKGKDVELRCDPISGHTALYWYRQSLGQGLEFLIYFQGNSAPDKSGLPSDRFSAERTGGSVSTLTIQRTQQEDSAVYLCASSLTETQYFGPGTRLLVL.

This clonotype rates as medium-sized. The CDR3 nucleotides read TGTGCCAGCAGGACCGGGACACCGAACACCGGGGAGCTGTTTTTT. Translating gives CASRTGTPNTGELFF. The chain employs TRBV6-5 and TRBJ2-2, with D possibly being TRBD1 (6 bases). The ends were cut back, 6 bases at V and 0 bases at J, with 11 bases in the middle. CDR3 size: 15 residues. Germline CDR1 MNHEY, CDR2 SVGAGI.

This clonotype is classed as medium-sized. The chain has TRBV7-6 and TRBJ1-3, with 7 bases matching TRBD1. The CDR3 length is 14 residues. Trimming cost V 5 bases and J 3 bases; bases outside gene matches: 4. Looked up from germline, CDR1 is SGHVS and CDR2 is FNYEAQ. The CDR3 DNA sequence: TGTGCCAGCAGCATCTGGACAGGTGGAAACACCATATATTTT. This encodes CASSIWTGGNTIYF.

The V and J genes are TRBV11-2 and TRBJ2-5; a weak D match, TRBD2 (8 bases). The ends were cut back, 8 bases at V and 2 bases at J, with 18 bases in the middle. The CDR3 runs to 15 residues. Germline V gene sequence: CDR1 SGHAT, CDR2 FQNNGV. CDR3 DNA sequence: TGTGCCAGCGTCCAGGGGGTAGCGGGGCAAGAGACCCAGTACTTC. Translated: CASVQGVAGQETQYF. The full variable domain, with the rest looked up from reference TRBV11-2 and TRBJ2-5, is EAGVAQSPRYKIIEKRQSVAFWCNPISGHATLYWYQQILGQGPKLLIQFQNNGVVDDSQLPKDRFSAERLKGVDSTLKIQPAKLEDSAVYLCASVQGVAGQETQYFGPGTRLLVL.

The V gene is TRBV9, the J gene TRBJ2-1; the match to TRBD2 covers 11 bases. J lost 7 bases, V lost 4 bases, and 7 bases had no gene match. Germline CDR1 SGDLS, CDR2 YYNGEE. The CDR3 consists of 15 residues. The chain's CDR3 is CASSPSGGQGNEQFF. CDR3 in DNA: TGTGCCAGCAGCCCTAGCGGGGGGCAAGGGAATGAGCAGTTCTTC.

This clonotype has only a few counts. This chain links TRBV9 with TRBJ2-1; tentative D call: TRBD2 (6 bases). The CDR3 loop spans 17 amino acids. V lost 3 bases and J lost 7, with 23 bases in between. Germline V lookup: CDR1 SGDLS, CDR2 YYNGEE. CDR3 loop: CASSASLTGDRVNEQFF. The CDR3 nucleotides are TGTGCCAGCAGCGCCTCCTTAACGGGGGATCGGGTTAATGAGCAGTTCTTC.

There are many counts of this clonotype. The chain links TRBV7-2 to TRBJ2-7; D possibly corresponds to TRBD2 (7 bases). The CDR3 is made up of 18 amino acids. CDR1 SGHTA and CDR2 FQGNSA come from the germline V gene. The germline V and J ends were trimmed by 5 bases and 2 bases, with 25 bases remaining between them. The DNA for the CDR3 is TGTGCCAGCAGCCCGCGTGGGGGGGGCGCACAAGGCCCCTACGAGCAGTACTTC. Protein sequence: CASSPRGGGAQGPYEQYF.

This clonotype was counted a few times. The rearrangement joins TRBV7-2 to TRBJ1-1; TRBD1 is a possible D gene (6 bases). In germline, CDR1 is SGHTA, CDR2 FQGNSA. The V end was cut by 10 bases, the J end by 5 bases, with 8 bases between. The length of the CDR3 is 10 residues. CDR3 DNA: TGTGCCACAGGGGAGACTGAAGCTTTCTTT. Amino acid sequence: CATGETEAFF.

This clonotype counts as medium-sized. J is TRBJ2-3 and V is TRBV5-6; D unclear. Trimming left V 0 bases short and J 5 bases short, with 10 bases between. Germline V gene data show CDR1 as SGHDT and CDR2 as YYEEEE. There are 14 residues in the CDR3. Here the CDR3 DNA reads TGTGCCAGCAGCTTGGTTTCGGGTATAGATACGCAGTATTTT. This encodes CASSLVSGIDTQYF. Full variable domain (outside the CDR3, taken from reference TRBV5-6 and TRBJ2-3): DAGVTQSPTHLIKTRGQQVTLRCSPKSGHDTVSWYQQALGQGPQFIFQYYEEEERQRGNFPDRFSGHQFPNYSSELNVNALLLGDSALYLCASSLVSGIDTQYFGPGTRLTVL.

This clonotype is medium-sized in the sample. V and J are TRBV6-1 and TRBJ1-1; D is uncertain. Per the germline V gene, CDR1 is MNHNS and CDR2 is SASEGT. This CDR3 is 14 amino acids long. Trimming removed 2 bases from V and 0 bases from J, with 7 bases in between. CDR3 amino acids: CASSERQLNTEAFF. CDR3 coding DNA: TGTGCCAGCAGTGAAAGACAACTGAACACTGAAGCTTTCTTT.

This clonotype is termed medium-sized. The chain recombines TRBV12-3 or TRBV12-4 with TRBJ1-5, with D unresolved. Trimming removed 5 bases from V and 9 bases from J, with 11 bases in between. The CDR3 has 12 residues. This CDR3 reads CASSAGMGPQHF. The DNA of the CDR3 is TGTGCCAGCAGTGCCGGCATGGGGCCCCAGCATTTT.

Relative to its sample, this clonotype is medium-sized. The chain recombines TRBV11-3 with TRBJ1-1, with D unclear. Trimming removed 5 bases from V and 8 bases from J, with 15 bases in between. The CDR3 has 13 residues. Germline loops: CDR1 SGHNT, CDR2 YENEEA. For the CDR3, the DNA is TGTGCCAGCAGCCCTGGGATAGAGAGGGAAGCTTTCTTT. Its protein is CASSPGIEREAFF.

This clonotype was observed many times. This chain links TRBV4-1 with TRBJ2-2; 9 bases line up with TRBD2. CDR1 is MGHRA and CDR2 is YSYEKL in the germline V gene. The ends lost 0 bases at V and 0 bases at J; junction bases unmatched: 8. The CDR3 totals 19 residues. CDR3 amino acids: CASSQDPSLAGSNTGELFF. The CDR3 bases are TGCGCCAGCAGCCAAGATCCCTCGCTAGCGGGGTCGAACACCGGGGAGCTGTTTTTT.

This clonotype was picked up a small number of times. A single base separates this from a much larger clone, so it may be a read error. The chain employs TRBV2 and TRBJ1-5, with D possibly TRBD1 on 5 matching bases. CDR1 SNHLY and CDR2 FYNNEI come from the germline V gene. Deletions cut 5 bases from V and 9 bases from J, with 17 bases between. CDR3 length: 14 residues. CDR3 amino acids: CASSKSQGRGPQHF. For the CDR3, the DNA is TGTGCCAGCAGTAAATCGCAGGGCCGAGGGCCCCAGCATTTT.

This clonotype is labeled medium-sized (0.01 to 0.1%). This chain joins TRBV11-2 and TRBJ2-5; 10 nucleotides agree with TRBD1. The CDR3 contains 18 residues. Trimming took 3 bases from V and 0 from J; bases not matched to a gene: 10. The germline gives CDR1 SGHAT, CDR2 FQNNGV. The DNA of the CDR3 is TGTGCCAGCAGCTTCTCCGGGACAGGGGACTACGACCAAGAGACCCAGTACTTC. This codes for CASSFSGTGDYDQETQYF.

The chain uses TRBV5-1 and TRBJ2-5, with 11 bases fitting TRBD1. The J segment lost 3 bases and the V segment lost 4 bases, leaving 2 bases of the junction unmatched. Germline V gene sequence: CDR1 SGHRS, CDR2 YFSETQ. The CDR3 is 14 amino acids. Written as DNA, the CDR3 is TGCGCCAGCAGCATGGGACAGGGGGAAGAGACCCAGTACTTC. Amino acids: CASSMGQGEETQYF.

The V call is TRBV6-1, the J call TRBJ2-4; D unresolved. V was pared by 4 bases and J by 0 bases, with 16 bases between. CDR3 length: 17 residues. In germline, CDR1 is MNHNS, CDR2 SASEGT. The CDR3 sequence is CASSVSPGQAAKNIQYF. The DNA for the CDR3 is TGTGCCAGCAGTGTCTCGCCAGGCCAAGCAGCCAAAAACATTCAGTACTTC.

By proportion, this clonotype is large. The chain joins TRBV30 to TRBJ2-5; D is unresolved. Between the trimmed V and J ends, which lost 0 bases and 3 bases, there was a span of 14 bases. Germline CDR1 is GTSNPN and CDR2 is SVGIG (reference sequence). The CDR3 contains 15 residues. The CDR3 region is CAWSVRVGIEETQYF. The CDR3 coding sequence is TGTGCCTGGAGTGTACGGGTTGGGATAGAAGAGACCCAGTACTTC.